A selection of T cell receptor beta chains follows, all from one sample in a study of blood T cells in healthy people across ages. In TCRdb, the 5' RACE reads were re-called with MiXCR into one record per CDR3 protein. The profile shows roughly 1.7 million distinct CDR3 sequences, about 31% of them singletons. Sequencing was done on a sample of blood. The receptors derive from a woman between 25 and 40 years old in good health. The CDR3 runs from the conserved cysteine through the conserved F or W. D genes are given only for firm matches. The size field is filled for only some rows; it gives once, few, many or a size class.

14	TRBV5-1	TRBJ2-5	NA	TRBD2	CASRPAGGRETQYF	TGCGCCAGCAGACCCGCGGGAGGACGAGAGACCCAGTACTTC
13	TRBV6-5	TRBJ1-2	few	TRBD1	CASSYTGAYGYTF	TGTGCCAGCAGTTACACAGGGGCTTATGGCTACACCTTC
19	TRBV5-1	TRBJ2-1	NA	TRBD2	CASSLVLAGYSVSYNEQFF	TGCGCCAGCAGCTTGGTACTAGCGGGATATTCTGTTTCCTACAATGAGCAGTTCTTC
15	TRBV12-3/TRBV12-4	TRBJ2-3	NA	NA	CASRNPSVGADTQYF	TGTGCCAGCAGAAACCCTAGCGTGGGGGCGGATACGCAGTATTTT
15	TRBV12-3/TRBV12-4	TRBJ2-1	few	TRBD2	CASTPPSGRAVEQFF	TGTGCCAGCACCCCGCCTAGCGGGAGGGCGGTAGAGCAGTTCTTC
15	TRBV20-1	TRBJ2-7	NA	TRBD1	CSASVPRTGGIEQYF	TGCAGTGCTAGCGTACCCAGGACAGGGGGCATCGAGCAGTACTTC
15	TRBV12-3/TRBV12-4	TRBJ2-3	few	TRBD2	CASSRTSGGTDAQYF	TGTGCCAGCAGTCGGACTAGCGGGGGCACAGATGCGCAGTATTTT
15	TRBV25-1	TRBJ2-5	NA	TRBD2	CASSRASGSGETQYF	TGTGCCAGCAGTCGCGCTAGCGGGAGTGGGGAGACCCAGTACTTC
17	TRBV4-2	TRBJ2-3	once	NA	CASSPGGRGRDTDTQYF	TGTGCCAGCAGCCCCGGAGGTCGGGGGCGTGACACAGATACGCAGTATTTT
15	TRBV6-2/TRBV6-3	TRBJ2-7	NA	NA	CTSSYSATGAYEQYF	TGTACCAGCAGTTACTCGGCGACAGGAGCCTACGAGCAGTACTTC
14	TRBV9	TRBJ2-6	few	NA	CASSGPRGANVLTF	TGTGCCAGCAGCGGACCCCGGGGGGCCAACGTCCTGACTTTC
15	TRBV29-1	TRBJ1-2	NA	NA	CSVEELGHGAGGYTF	TGCAGCGTTGAAGAACTCGGACATGGGGCTGGTGGCTACACCTTC
13	TRBV10-3	TRBJ1-4	NA	NA	CAISYREGGKLFF	TGTGCCATCTCCTACAGGGAAGGGGGAAAACTGTTTTTT
14	TRBV29-1	TRBJ2-5	many	TRBD1	CSVYRGQGQETQYF	TGCAGCGTTTACAGGGGGCAGGGTCAAGAGACCCAGTACTTC
16	TRBV9	TRBJ2-1	few	TRBD1	CASSASGGVNSDEQFF	TGTGCCAGCAGCGCGTCAGGGGGTGTTAATTCGGATGAGCAGTTCTTC
15	TRBV2	TRBJ2-5	few	TRBD2	CASILREGLMGTQYF	TGTGCCAGCATATTGCGAGAGGGACTAATGGGGACCCAGTACTTC
13	TRBV5-1	TRBJ2-3	few	NA	CASNGGSQDTQYF	TGCGCCAGCAACGGGGGATCTCAAGATACGCAGTATTTT
13	TRBV28	TRBJ2-3	few	TRBD2	CASQGLNTDTQYF	TGTGCCAGCCAGGGACTAAACACAGATACGCAGTATTTT
13	TRBV20-1	TRBJ1-1	NA	NA	CSTRVRMNTEAFF	TGCAGTACTAGAGTACGGATGAACACTGAAGCTTTCTTT
14	TRBV27	TRBJ2-1	NA	NA	CASSPTLGRCEQFF	TGTGCCAGCAGTCCAACCCTGGGTCGATGCGAGCAGTTCTTC
13	TRBV6-5	TRBJ2-1	NA	NA	CASSPRRGNEQFF	TGTGCCAGCAGTCCGCGCCGGGGGAATGAGCAGTTCTTC
15	TRBV7-3	TRBJ2-7	few	NA	CASSLYGTSSYEQYF	TGTGCCAGCAGCTTATATGGGACATCGTCCTACGAGCAGTACTTC
13	TRBV6-5	TRBJ2-1	NA	NA	CASSYSAGIEQFF	TGTGCCAGCAGTTACTCGGCAGGGATTGAGCAGTTCTTC
15	TRBV20-1	TRBJ2-1	NA	TRBD2	CSARDPSGTYDEQFF	TGCAGTGCTAGAGACCCTAGCGGGACCTACGATGAGCAGTTCTTC
16	TRBV28	TRBJ1-1	NA	NA	CASNSLEGSELTEAFF	TGTGCCAGCAACTCTTTGGAGGGTTCCGAACTCACTGAAGCTTTCTTT
16	TRBV27	TRBJ2-5	NA	NA	CASSLTSGPIQETQYF	TGTGCCAGCAGTTTAACCTCGGGACCCATCCAAGAGACCCAGTACTTC
13	TRBV7-3	TRBJ2-3	many	TRBD1	CASSLTGGDTQYF	TGCGCCAGCAGCCTTACAGGGGGCGATACGCAGTATTTT
16	TRBV6-6	TRBJ2-1	many	TRBD2	CASSYSGLASYNEQFF	TGTGCCAGCAGTTACTCGGGACTAGCGTCCTACAATGAGCAGTTCTTC
13	TRBV7-9	TRBJ1-5	NA	NA	CASSLAGRAPQHF	TGTGCCAGCAGCTTAGCGGGGAGGGCGCCCCAGCATTTT
17	TRBV9	TRBJ2-3	NA	NA	CASSVALSQRDTDTQYF	TGTGCCAGCAGCGTAGCACTATCGCAAAGGGACACAGATACGCAGTATTTT
16	TRBV7-3	TRBJ2-3	NA	TRBD2	CTSSTLAGGGTDTQYF	TGTACCAGCAGCACGCTAGCGGGAGGCGGCACAGATACGCAGTATTTT
13	TRBV10-1	TRBJ2-7	NA	NA	CASSPTGTGEQYF	TGCGCCAGCAGTCCAACAGGGACGGGCGAGCAGTACTTC
15	TRBV24-1	TRBJ2-5	NA	TRBD2	CATSVTSGRTETQYF	TGTGCCACCAGTGTGACTAGCGGGAGGACAGAGACCCAGTACTTC
13	TRBV7-9	TRBJ2-7	few	NA	CASSPGIRYEQYF	TGTGCCAGCAGCCCAGGCATCCGTTACGAGCAGTACTTC
13	TRBV4-2	TRBJ1-1	NA	NA	CASSQDQGTEAFF	TGTGCCAGCAGCCAAGATCAGGGAACTGAAGCTTTCTTT
11	TRBV20-1	TRBJ2-7	many	NA	CSARVEYEQYF	TGCAGTGCTAGGGTGGAATACGAGCAGTACTTC
18	TRBV6-1	TRBJ1-2	NA	NA	CASSPVGTREIVHYGYTF	TGTGCCAGCAGCCCAGTCGGGACAAGGGAAATAGTCCACTATGGCTACACCTTC
16	TRBV4-1	TRBJ2-5	few	TRBD2	CASSHPGLAGQETQYF	TGCGCCAGCAGCCACCCGGGACTAGCGGGGCAAGAGACCCAGTACTTC
14	TRBV15	TRBJ1-5	few	NA	CATSSLYSNQPQHF	TGTGCCACCAGCAGCCTCTATAGCAATCAGCCCCAGCATTTT
15	TRBV7-9	TRBJ1-1	few	TRBD1	CASSRTTGVGTEAFF	TGTGCCAGCAGCCGGACAACAGGGGTGGGCACTGAAGCTTTCTTT
15	TRBV13	TRBJ2-1	NA	NA	CASSASVHPYNEQFF	TGTGCCAGCAGCGCTAGCGTCCACCCCTACAATGAGCAGTTCTTC
16	TRBV7-9	TRBJ2-2	NA	NA	CASSLGAEYGTGELFF	TGTGCCAGCAGCTTAGGGGCCGAGTATGGCACCGGGGAGCTGTTTTTT
15	TRBV29-1	TRBJ2-2	NA	NA	CSAATAYSNTGELFF	TGCAGCGCCGCGACAGCTTACTCGAACACCGGGGAGCTGTTTTTT
14	TRBV10-3	TRBJ2-1	few	NA	CAIRNPPAPTEQFF	TGTGCCATCAGGAACCCCCCAGCACCCACAGAGCAGTTCTTC
15	TRBV5-1	TRBJ2-7	few	NA	CASSQLDRQPYEQYF	TGCGCCAGCAGCCAACTTGACCGGCAGCCCTACGAGCAGTACTTC
14	TRBV5-1	TRBJ2-1	NA	NA	CASSWAGTDNEQFF	TGCGCCAGCAGCTGGGCGGGGACCGACAATGAGCAGTTCTTC
13	TRBV12-3/TRBV12-4	TRBJ2-7	many	NA	CASSNNYPHEQYF	TGTGCCAGCAGCAACAACTATCCCCACGAGCAGTACTTC
15	TRBV28	TRBJ1-6	NA	TRBD1	CASSNDRVGNSPLHF	TGTGCCAGCAGTAACGACAGGGTTGGGAATTCACCCCTCCACTTT
16	TRBV5-1	TRBJ2-3	NA	TRBD2	CASSPGSSGSPGTQYF	TGCGCCAGCAGCCCCGGATCTAGCGGGAGCCCGGGGACGCAGTATTTT
15	TRBV7-9	TRBJ2-3	NA	TRBD2	CASSQSGSFTDTQYF	TGTGCCAGCAGCCAGAGCGGGAGTTTCACAGATACGCAGTATTTT
17	TRBV4-1	TRBJ2-7	few	TRBD1	CASSQDFGTAGSYEQYF	TGCGCCAGCAGCCAAGATTTTGGGACAGCAGGGTCTTACGAGCAGTACTTC
11	TRBV20-1	TRBJ2-1	NA	NA	CSAASRDEQFF	TGCAGTGCGGCGAGTCGTGATGAGCAGTTCTTC
13	TRBV7-9	TRBJ2-7	few	NA	CASSWEQGYEQYF	TGTGCCAGCAGCTGGGAACAGGGCTACGAGCAGTACTTC
17	TRBV7-2	TRBJ2-7	few	NA	CASSFNFGRQVNYEQYF	TGTGCCAGCAGCTTTAATTTTGGGAGACAGGTGAACTACGAGCAGTACTTC
11	TRBV12-3/TRBV12-4	TRBJ2-7	few	NA	CASSLRGVQYF	TGTGCCAGCAGTTTAAGAGGAGTACAGTACTTC
13	TRBV9	TRBJ1-1	few	NA	CASTAAANTEAFF	TGTGCCAGCACCGCAGCAGCGAACACTGAAGCTTTCTTT
11	TRBV7-2	TRBJ2-7	NA	NA	CASSWLYEQYF	TGTGCCAGCAGCTGGCTCTACGAGCAGTACTTC
15	TRBV4-2	TRBJ2-7	NA	NA	CASSQRGTSIYEQYF	TGTGCCAGCAGCCAAAGGGGGACATCAATCTACGAGCAGTACTTC
17	TRBV6-1	TRBJ1-4	few	NA	CASTTFLGFATNEKLFF	TGTGCCAGCACCACATTTCTTGGGTTTGCAACTAATGAAAAACTGTTTTTT
14	TRBV28	TRBJ2-7	NA	NA	CASSRSLRNYEQYF	TGTGCCAGCAGCAGATCCCTACGTAACTACGAGCAGTACTTC